This paragraph reports one T cell receptor (beta chain). Trimming left V 2 bases short and J 8 bases short, with 13 bases between. The germline gives CDR1 MNHEY, CDR2 SMNVEV (reference sequence). The CDR3 contains 15 residues. In the original processing: Estimation of nucleated cell counts was performed using reference gene primer amplification. Assay: immunoSEQ multiplex PCR; the TCRdb copy retains only in-frame clones and omits some. D and trimming were read from the DNA, whereas the V and J calls and clone size are those reported in that table. The sample comprises around 35,000 clones, roughly 80% of which are singletons, and approximately 3.4% rests with the top ten. Seattle's enrolled individuals joined amid active infection and were then monitored longitudinally. This sample was taken from a study of blood T cell repertoires in COVID-19. Background on the study: Acute-phase and convalescent COVID-19 samples originated in the United States, Italy and Spain. PBMCs, B-cell-depleted T cells, or T cells provided the cDNA or gDNA that made up the material.

The sample consisted of peripheral blood. V and J are TRBV27 and TRBJ1-6; D not certain. The sequence derives from a man in his 70s with COVID-19, enrolled during active disease. The CDR3 sequence is CASSLINGGDSPLHF. CDR3 bases: TGTGCCAGCAGTTTAATTAACGGCGGGGATTCACCCCTCCACTTT.